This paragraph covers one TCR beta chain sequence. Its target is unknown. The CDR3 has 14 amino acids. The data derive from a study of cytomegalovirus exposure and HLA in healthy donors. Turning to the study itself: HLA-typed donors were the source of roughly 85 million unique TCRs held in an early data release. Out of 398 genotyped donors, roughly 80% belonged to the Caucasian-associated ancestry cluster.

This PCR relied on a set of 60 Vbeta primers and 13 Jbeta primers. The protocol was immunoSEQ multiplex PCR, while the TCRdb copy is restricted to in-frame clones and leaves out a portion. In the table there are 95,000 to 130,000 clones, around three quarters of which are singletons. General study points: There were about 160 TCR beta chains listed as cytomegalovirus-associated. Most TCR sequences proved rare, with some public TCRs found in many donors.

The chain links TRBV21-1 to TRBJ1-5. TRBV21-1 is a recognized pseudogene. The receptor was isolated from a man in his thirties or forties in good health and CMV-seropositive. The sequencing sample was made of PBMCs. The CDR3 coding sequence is TGTGCCAGCAGCAAACCCGATCTGCGGGGGCCCCAGCATTTT. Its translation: CASSKPDLRGPQHF.